This T cell receptor (beta chain) was obtained from a study of T cells after posttransplantation cyclophosphamide. Overall study results and limits: Blood and skin or GI T cell repertoires showed limited TRB overlap. Recipient CMV seropositivity and CMV reactivation strongly tracked TRB clonality.

Method: immunoSEQ multiplex PCR; TCRdb's copy keeps in-frame clones and lacks some. The data contain 66,000 or so clones, about 93% of them singletons. With regard to this clone: No antigen is known for it.

CDR1 is MDHEN, CDR2 SYDVKM, per germline. V lost 3 bases, J lost 9 bases, and 9 bases lay in between. The CDR3 is made up of 12 amino acids. Specimen: PBMCs. The chain carries TRBV28 and TRBJ2-1; the D is unclear. The clonotype was recovered from a woman in her thirties in good health and a related stem cell transplant donor. The CDR3 here is CASSLMGSEQFF. In DNA, the CDR3 is TGTGCCAGCAGTTTGATGGGGTCTGAGCAGTTCTTC. Combining the CDR3 with reference TRBV28 and TRBJ2-1 gives the whole variable domain DVKVTQSSRYLVKRTGEKVFLECVQDMDHENMFWYRQDPGLGLRLIYFSYDVKMKEKGDIPEGYSVSREKKERFSLILESASTNQTSMYLCASSLMGSEQFFGPGTRLTVL.